This T cell receptor beta chain is from a study of blood T cell repertoires in COVID-19. Overall study: Whether acute or convalescent, the COVID-19 samples came from the United States, Italy and Spain. In each case, the material was cDNA or gDNA derived from T cells, B-cell-depleted T cells, or PBMCs.

In the authors' methods: Amplification of reference gene primers provided the estimated nucleated cell counts. This table comes from immunoSEQ multiplex PCR, and its TCRdb copy is limited to in-frame clones, with some not included. The DNA was the basis for D and trimming; V, J and clone size are from that table. The repertoire holds under 250,000 clones, with roughly 86% as singletons. Germline V gene sequence: CDR1 MDHEN, CDR2 SYDVKM. There are 16 residues in the CDR3. V shed 3 bases and J 1 base; nucleotides not matched to a gene: 3. The source of this sequence is an older woman who had recovered from COVID-19. The sample consisted of peripheral blood. The V and J genes are TRBV28 and TRBJ1-3; TRBD1 matches at 10 bases. In DNA form, the CDR3 reads TGTGCCAGCAGTTTCTCGGGACAGGGGTCTGGAAACACCATATATTTT. This gives the protein CASSFSGQGSGNTIYF.